Each of the 11 T cell receptor beta chains below was sequenced from the same sample in a study of blood T cell repertoires in COVID-19. Profiling relied on immunoSEQ multiplex PCR, and the TCRdb table lists in-frame clones only, not all of them. The data show hundreds of thousands of clones, with around 91% seen just once and around 1.7% held by the top ten. Material for sequencing was PBMCs or T cells enriched from blood (not recorded which). The origin of the receptors is a woman under 30 with acute COVID-19.

This clone came up once. The rearrangement joins TRBV10-1 to TRBJ1-3; D unresolved. CDR1 and CDR2 (germline): WNHNN, SYGVQD (reference sequence). The CDR3 totals 13 residues. Trimming removed 6 bases at V and 0 bases at J, with 6 bases between. Here the CDR3 DNA reads TGCGCCAGCAGGGACTCCTCTGGAAACACCATATATTTT. Residues: CASRDSSGNTIYF.

This rearrangement joins TRBV9 to TRBJ1-2; 7 positions match TRBD1. The CDR3 sequence is 16 residues long. The germline gives CDR1 SGDLS, CDR2 YYNGEE. V lost 4 bases and J lost 0; bases outside the gene matches: 9. Here the CDR3 DNA reads TGTGCCAGCAGCCCCCGTCCAGGGACAGCTAACTATGGCTACACCTTC. Its translation is CASSPRPGTANYGYTF.

This clone was counted once. V and J are TRBV25-1 and TRBJ2-5, with D tentatively TRBD2 (6 bases). The CDR3 is 13 residues long. With 6 bases removed from V and 4 bases from J, the gap between germline ends came to 12 bases. CDR1 and CDR2 (germline): MGHDK, SYGVNS. The CDR3: CASRTGALETQYF. The CDR3 DNA follows: TGTGCCAGCAGAACGGGAGCCCTAGAGACCCAGTACTTC.

The chain carries TRBV7-2 and TRBJ1-3; perhaps TRBD1 as D (6 bases). The length of the CDR3 is 17 residues. V was shortened by 1 base and J by 2 bases, with 15 bases between the two germline ends. Germline assignment: CDR1 SGHTA and CDR2 FQGNSA. In nucleotides, the CDR3 is TGTGCCAGCAGCTTAGGGGTCGGCGGGGGGCCTGGAAACACCATATATTTT. It translates to CASSLGVGGGPGNTIYF.

V usage is TRBV10-1 and J usage is TRBJ2-2, with TRBD2 as a possible D gene (6 bases). Trimming took 4 bases from V and 7 from J, leaving 13 bases between them. The CDR3 is 14 residues long. Germline-derived CDR1 and CDR2 are WNHNN and SYGVQD (reference sequence). The DNA for the CDR3 is TGCGCCAGCAGTGGCGATGCGGGGCTCGGGGAGCTGTTTTTT. Protein product: CASSGDAGLGELFF.

This clone was seen just once. V is TRBV7-2 and J is TRBJ2-1, with TRBD2 matching over 11 bases. Germline values: CDR1 SGHTA, CDR2 FQGNSA. The CDR3 runs to 15 residues. The V and J ends lost 1 base and 9 bases, in that order; junction bases with no gene match: 5. The CDR3 DNA sequence: TGTGCCAGCAGCTTAGGACTAGCGGGACGTCCTGAGCAGTTCTTC. It codes for CASSLGLAGRPEQFF.

This clone was seen only a few times. The chain carries TRBV29-1 and TRBJ1-2; tentatively, D is TRBD1 (6 bases). Germline V CDR1 and CDR2: SQVTM, ANQGSEA. The CDR3 covers 12 residues. V lost 8 bases, J lost 8 bases, and 18 bases lay in between. The DNA of the CDR3 is TGCAGCATTTGGAGAGTACAGGGCGGCTACACCTTC. Residues: CSIWRVQGGYTF.

Worth noting for this clone: In the same sample, other DNA sequences code for this CDR3. CDR3 DNA sequence: TGTGCCAGCAGCTTAGGGACGGGACAAGAGACCCAGTACTTC. Protein product: CASSLGTGQETQYF. V and J are TRBV13 and TRBJ2-5, with a possible D match to TRBD2 (5 bases). This CDR3 contains 14 residues. V lost 0 bases and J lost 2, with 7 bases in between. Germline values: CDR1 PRHDT, CDR2 FYEKMQ (reference sequence).

CDR3 DNA: TGCGCCAGCAGCTTCCGAGGGGGCGCAGGCACTGAAGCTTTCTTT. As protein: CASSFRGGAGTEAFF. The chain couples TRBV5-1 to TRBJ1-1, with 7 bases lining up with TRBD1. The germline gives CDR1 SGHRS, CDR2 YFSETQ. The CDR3 spans 15 residues. The ends lost 2 bases at V and 4 bases at J; junction bases unmatched: 8.

The V and J genes are TRBV19 and TRBJ2-3; 11 bases are a match to TRBD2. V was clipped by 5 bases and J by 5 bases; unmatched bases: 9. There are 16 residues in the CDR3. The germline V gene has CDR1 LNHDA and CDR2 SQIVND (reference sequence). The CDR3 loop reads CASSLYSGRAVDTQYF. CDR3 bases: TGTGCCAGTAGTCTGTATAGCGGGAGGGCCGTAGATACGCAGTATTTT.

This chain joins TRBV6-5 and TRBJ2-2, with D possibly TRBD1 on 5 matching bases. The CDR3 sequence is 16 residues long. The germline V gene has CDR1 MNHEY and CDR2 SVGAGI. V lost 0 bases and J 4 bases, leaving 12 bases between the germline ends. DNA of the CDR3: TGTGCCAGCAGTTACTCGAGACAGCAATCCACCGGGGAGCTGTTTTTT. The encoded protein is CASSYSRQQSTGELFF.